The next 25 T cell receptor beta chains were all read from a single sample in a study of T cell clones after liver transplantation (dated by TCRdb to about 2019). The time point label corresponds to: pre-transplant. Library prep was done by the immunoSEQ multiplex PCR assay. Sourced from immuneACCESS, this table was stored by TCRdb with only in-frame sequences that have V and J called. A share of the clones is absent; for the studies checked, an unresolved V gene accounts for under half, and the remainder has no known explanation. A total of more than 65,000 clones appear in this sample, roughly nine tenths of them only once. Roughly 2.5% of the sample rests with the top ten. The sequencing here drew on CD4+ T cells from blood, taken before liver transplant. All receptors derive from a human donor who received a liver transplant.

The chain links TRBV7-2 to TRBJ2-5; 11 nucleotides align to TRBD2. CDR3 length equals 15 residues. V lost 5 bases to trimming and J lost 2 bases; unmatched junction nucleotides: 4. The germline V gene has CDR1 SGHTA and CDR2 FQGNSA. The CDR3 DNA reads as TGTGCCAGCAGCCCGGGGACTAGCGGTCAAGAGACCCAGTACTTC. This sequence encodes CASSPGTSGQETQYF.

The CDR3 protein is CASSNDPDTQYF. The CDR3 DNA is TGTGCCAGTAGTAACGATCCAGATACGCAGTATTTT. The rearrangement uses TRBV19 and TRBJ2-3, with unresolved D. V shed 4 bases and J shed 4 bases, with 6 bases lying between them. Germline V gives CDR1 LNHDA, CDR2 SQIVND (reference sequence). CDR3 length equals 12 residues.

The chain carries TRBV19 and TRBJ1-3; the match to TRBD1 covers 7 bases. V shed 5 bases, J shed 1 base, and the junction held 2 bases outside the gene matches. Germline V lookup: CDR1 LNHDA, CDR2 SQIVND (reference sequence). The CDR3 is 14 residues long. CDR3 loop: CASSATGSGNTIYF. DNA for the CDR3: TGTGCCAGTAGTGCGACAGGGTCTGGAAACACCATATATTTT.

DNA for the CDR3: TGTGCCAGCTCGCAGGAAGGAGCGGTGAACACTGAAGCTTTCTTT. The encoded protein is CASSQEGAVNTEAFF. The chain employs TRBV28 and TRBJ1-1; no reliable D call. The V gene's germline CDR1 is MDHEN and CDR2 SYDVKM. Trimming shortened V by 8 bases and J by 0 bases, and 16 bases separated the two germline ends. The length of the CDR3 is 15 residues.

The chain joins TRBV4-1 to TRBJ2-7; TRBD2 is a possible D gene (6 bases). This CDR3 is built from 14 residues. V was clipped by 4 bases and J by 1 base, with 11 bases between them. The germline CDR1 and CDR2 sequences are MGHRA and YSYEKL. Here the CDR3 DNA reads TGCGCCAGCAGCCGCCCCGGGGGATCCTACGAGCAGTACTTC. This encodes CASSRPGGSYEQYF.

The V gene is TRBV29-1, the J gene TRBJ1-1; D ambiguous. The ends were cut back, 3 bases at V and 1 base at J, with 9 bases in the middle. The CDR3 is 13 amino acids. CDR1 SQVTM and CDR2 ANQGSEA come from the germline V gene. The DNA for the CDR3 is TGCAGCGTTGACAGGCGGCAGAACACTGAAGCTTTCTTT. As protein: CSVDRRQNTEAFF.

The table lists this clone with a few counts. The J gene is TRBJ2-5, the V gene TRBV15; D gene ambiguous. Trimming shortened V by 1 base and J by 5 bases, and 14 bases separated the two germline ends. CDR1 and CDR2 from the germline V gene are LNHNV and YYDKDF (reference sequence). This CDR3 is 15 amino acids long. CDR3 coding DNA: TGTGCCACCAGCAGAGGGGTCGGGCTCCGTGAGACCCAGTACTTC. Translation gives CATSRGVGLRETQYF.

The chain has TRBV10-2 and TRBJ1-1, with a possible D match to TRBD1 (6 bases). The CDR3 totals 14 residues. From germline, CDR1 is WSHSY and CDR2 SAAADI. Trimming pared 1 base from V and 2 bases from J, leaving 8 bases between. CDR3 coding DNA: TGCGCCAGCAGTGAGTTACAGGGAAACACTGAAGCTTTCTTT. Its translation: CASSELQGNTEAFF.

The chain carries TRBV10-1 and TRBJ2-2; D is ambiguous. Trimming pared 0 bases from V and 4 bases from J, leaving 3 bases between. This CDR3 comprises 13 residues. The germline V gene has CDR1 WNHNN and CDR2 SYGVQD (reference sequence). The CDR3 DNA is TGCGCCAGCAGTGAGTCTGGCACCGGGGAGCTGTTTTTT. This translates into CASSESGTGELFF.

In DNA, the CDR3 is TGTGCCAGCAGCTTAGATCGGTTAGGGATGGAGCAGTACTTC. Translation: CASSLDRLGMEQYF. The chain is built from TRBV11-3 and TRBJ2-7; no firm D call. Germline V gene sequence: CDR1 SGHNT, CDR2 YENEEA. Trimming removed 0 bases at V and 7 bases at J, with 13 bases between. CDR3 length: 14 amino acids.

This clone was detected only once. The rearrangement links TRBV7-8 to TRBJ2-5; D uncertain. Trimming pared 4 bases from V and 2 bases from J, leaving 2 bases between. The CDR3 sequence is 11 residues long. Germline CDR1 SGHVS, CDR2 FQNEAQ. The CDR3 coding sequence is TGTGCCAGCAGCTCACAAGAGACCCAGTACTTC. Translation gives CASSSQETQYF.

V gene TRBV7-2 combines with J gene TRBJ2-7, with 7 bases that match TRBD2. Germline trimming cut 5 bases from V and 7 bases from J; bases unmatched to any gene: 8. The V gene's germline CDR1 is SGHTA and CDR2 FQGNSA. This CDR3 contains 13 residues. The CDR3 bases are TGTGCCAGCAGCCGTAGACGGCGGGAGGAGCAGTACTTC. This translates into CASSRRRREEQYF.

The V call is TRBV7-2, the J call TRBJ1-2, with D unresolved. Germline V gene data show CDR1 as SGHTA and CDR2 as FQGNSA. The CDR3 totals 12 residues. V was trimmed by 5 bases and J by 5 bases, leaving 9 bases between them. CDR3 DNA: TGTGCCAGCAGCATCCAAGGTTATGGCTACACCTTC. Its translation is CASSIQGYGYTF. Variable domain in full (rest from reference TRBV7-2 and TRBJ1-2): GAGVSQSPSNKVTEKGKDVELRCDPISGHTALYWYRQSLGQGLEFLIYFQGNSAPDKSGLPSDRFSAERTGGSVSTLTIQRTQQEDSAVYLCASSIQGYGYTFGSGTRLTVV.

This clone appeared once. V gene TRBV14 combines with J gene TRBJ2-2; unclear D gene. Germline CDR1 and CDR2: SGHDN and FVKESK. The CDR3 covers 16 residues. V shed 1 base and J shed 2 bases, with 11 bases lying between them. CDR3 nucleotide sequence: TGTGCCAGCAGCCAAGGGTCCGGTGTAAACACCGGGGAGCTGTTTTTT. As protein: CASSQGSGVNTGELFF.

The genes are TRBV9 and TRBJ2-3, with D perhaps TRBD1 (5 bases). There are 15 residues in the CDR3. CDR1 is SGDLS and CDR2 is YYNGEE in the germline V gene. V shed 1 base and J shed 5 bases, with 14 bases lying between them. The CDR3 loop reads CASSVWQGGKDTQYF. In nucleotides, the CDR3 is TGTGCCAGCAGCGTATGGCAGGGTGGGAAAGATACGCAGTATTTT.

The rearrangement joins TRBV9 to TRBJ1-5, with D unresolved. Trimming took 4 bases from V and 3 from J, leaving 17 bases between them. CDR1 SGDLS and CDR2 YYNGEE come from the germline V gene. CDR3 length: 16 residues. CDR3 sequence (DNA): TGTGCCAGCAGCCCCAGCCCCACAGAACCCAATCAGCCCCAGCATTTT. Translating it yields CASSPSPTEPNQPQHF.

V and J are TRBV2 and TRBJ2-2; D is unresolved. Trimming took off 4 bases at V and 1 base at J, with 7 bases between the two ends. In germline, CDR1 is SNHLY, CDR2 FYNNEI. This CDR3 spans 14 amino acids. The CDR3 DNA reads TGTGCCAGCAGTGTGGTGCTGAACACCGGGGAGCTGTTTTTT. Its translation: CASSVVLNTGELFF.

The rearrangement joins TRBV6-5 to TRBJ2-1, with D perhaps TRBD1 (6 bases). There are 13 residues in the CDR3. The germline V gene encodes CDR1 MNHEY and CDR2 SVGAGI. The V end was cut by 10 bases, the J end by 10 bases, with 20 bases between. The CDR3 reads CATTTSDRIEQFF. The CDR3 nucleotides are TGTGCCACCACCACCTCGGACAGAATCGAGCAGTTCTTC.

V gene TRBV28 combines with J gene TRBJ1-1; D possibly corresponds to TRBD1 (6 bases). Germline CDR1 reads MDHEN; CDR2 reads SYDVKM. Trimming took off 3 bases at V and 0 bases at J, with 11 bases between the two ends. There are 15 residues in the CDR3. As DNA, the CDR3 is TGTGCCAGCAGTTTGGGTACAGGGCTGAACACTGAAGCTTTCTTT. Translation: CASSLGTGLNTEAFF.

The V and J genes are TRBV10-2 and TRBJ2-7; a weak D match, TRBD1 (6 bases). Germline loops: CDR1 WSHSY, CDR2 SAAADI. Trimming took off 11 bases at V and 6 bases at J, with 23 bases between the two ends. CDR3 length: 14 residues. The CDR3 loop reads CAAAGAGRAGEQYF. CDR3 nucleotides: TGCGCCGCAGCAGGGGCCGGCCGGGCGGGCGAGCAGTACTTC.

The gene calls are TRBV6-5 and TRBJ2-3, with D possibly matching TRBD1 (5 bases). Germline CDR1 and CDR2: MNHEY and SVGAGI. The CDR3 covers 14 residues. V shed 4 bases and J shed 6 bases, with 14 bases lying between them. In DNA, the CDR3 is TGTGCCAGCAGTTCACAGGTGGGGATGGATACGCAGTATTTT. Translating it yields CASSSQVGMDTQYF.

The rearrangement joins TRBV30 to TRBJ2-7, with D perhaps being TRBD1 or TRBD2 (5 bases each). V shed 5 bases and J shed 6 bases, with 17 bases lying between them. Germline V gene sequence: CDR1 GTSNPN, CDR2 SVGIG (reference sequence). This CDR3 has 13 residues. The CDR3 DNA sequence: TGTGCCTGGTCGGCGAAAAGAGGGGCCGAGCAGTACTTC. It yields the protein CAWSAKRGAEQYF.

The chain links TRBV5-8 to TRBJ1-2; tentatively, D is TRBD1 (5 bases). The germline CDR1 and CDR2 sequences are SGHTS and YDEGEE. The CDR3 sequence is 15 residues long. Trimming stripped 4 bases from V and 3 bases from J, with 16 bases between. The CDR3 DNA reads as TGTGCCAGCAGCAGTGAGTGGGGCGCCGACTATGGCTACACCTTC. Its protein product is CASSSEWGADYGYTF.

The gene calls are TRBV27 and TRBJ2-6; D not certain. The CDR3 consists of 16 residues. The V and J ends lost 5 bases and 0 bases respectively, with 11 bases between them. The germline gives CDR1 MNHEY, CDR2 SMNVEV (reference sequence). The CDR3 DNA reads TGTGCCAGCAGTCCCTGGACCTCCTCTGGGGCCAACGTCCTGACTTTC. This sequence encodes CASSPWTSSGANVLTF.

The chain links TRBV21-1 to TRBJ1-5; TRBD1, the D gene given by the table, was not confirmed from the DNA. TRBV21-1 counts as a pseudogene. The CDR3 covers 14 residues. This chain's CDR3 is CASRGAWGNQPQHF. DNA of the CDR3: TGTGCCAGCAGAGGGGCATGGGGCAATCAGCCCCAGCATTTT.